This TCR beta chain was profiled in a study of a mutant IDH1 vaccine in newly diagnosed glioma. Study as a whole: Radiotherapy alone preceded vaccination by 4-6 weeks; alternatively, vaccination started with temozolomide cycles. The week-35 safety follow-up was V12, and the week-47 study end was V13. The study, taken as a whole, reports: Evidence of vaccine-induced immune responses was documented in around 93% of patients.

Per germline, CDR1 GTSNPN and CDR2 SVGIG (reference sequence). The CDR3 is made up of 14 amino acids. With 2 bases clipped from V and 5 bases from J, the junction kept 6 bases outside the gene matches. Time point indicated: week 47, end of study. In every dose of vaccine, 300 ug of mutant IDH1 20-mer peptide was given alongside topical imiquimod. Patients in the study were vaccinated eight times, receiving shots in weeks 1, 3, 5, 7, 11, 15, 19 and 23. As regards this clone: The antigen remains unidentified.

The table came from immunoSEQ multiplex PCR; TCRdb's copy has only in-frame clones and leaves some out. The repertoire holds 58,000 or so clones, with less than 90% as singletons. J is TRBJ1-1 and V is TRBV30, with 9 positions matching TRBD1. This TCR was recovered from a woman in her fifties or sixties with glioma. The source material was PBMCs, sampled from a glioma patient whose treatment included an IDH1 peptide vaccine. The CDR3 nucleotides read TGTGCCTGGAGTAAGACAGGGGGAGGGACTGAAGCTTTCTTT. This gives the protein CAWSKTGGGTEAFF.